These T cell receptor beta chains were read from a single sample in a study of shared clonotypes between healthy human individuals. Sequencing was performed with immunoSEQ multiplex PCR; in TCRdb, only in-frame clones are kept and a portion is missing. Among over 2 million clones listed, 90% to 95% were seen once. The specimen sequenced was naive CD4+ T cells sorted from blood. These receptors were obtained from a man between 18 and 35 years old in good health. CDR3s include the opening cysteine and the closing phenylalanine or tryptophan. A D gene is named only where the DNA matches it firmly. Part of the rows lack a size; the others show once, few, many or a class for expanded clones.

J	V	size	D	DNA	CDR3
TRBJ2-5	TRBV9	-	TRBD2	TGTGCCAGCAGCCTAGCGGGGGAGGGGCGAGAGACCCAGTACTTC	CASSLAGEGRETQYF
TRBJ2-7	TRBV29-1	-	-	TGCAGCGTTCAGGAAGGGTCCTACGAGCAGTACTTC	CSVQEGSYEQYF
TRBJ2-1	TRBV9	-	-	TGTGCCAGCAGCGTCCGGGACACATTCTACAATGAGCAGTTCTTC	CASSVRDTFYNEQFF
TRBJ2-2	TRBV5-1	-	-	TGCGCCAGCAAGCTAATCTCGGGGGACATCACCGGGGAGCTGTTTTTT	CASKLISGDITGELFF
TRBJ1-2	TRBV5-4	-	-	TGTGCCAGCAGCTTGGAAGTAGGCGGCTACACCTTC	CASSLEVGGYTF
TRBJ1-6	TRBV18	-	-	TGTGCCAGCTCACCACGTAAGGGAAAGAGTAGTTCACCCCTCCACTTT	CASSPRKGKSSSPLHF
TRBJ1-1	TRBV4-1	-	-	TGCGCCAGCAGCCAAGAGTCCAGTCGGGTGAAGATGTTCTTT	CASSQESSRVKMFF
TRBJ2-7	TRBV6-5	-	TRBD2	TGTGCCAGCAGCCGGGGGACTAGCGGGAGACCCGAGCAGTACTTC	CASSRGTSGRPEQYF
TRBJ2-5	TRBV5-6	once	-	TGTGCCAGCAGCTTACTTGAGAAGGGCCAAGAGACCCAGTACTTC	CASSLLEKGQETQYF
TRBJ2-2	TRBV5-1	-	-	TGCGCCAGCAGCTTGGCTGAATTCGGGGAGCTGTTTTTT	CASSLAEFGELFF
TRBJ2-7	TRBV2	-	TRBD2	TGTGCCAGCAGCTTGCCGGGACTAGCGGGAGGGCTAAGCGACTACGAGCAGTACTTC	CASSLPGLAGGLSDYEQYF
TRBJ1-6	TRBV5-4	-	-	TGTGCCAGCAGCTCCGGTTCAGTCTCACCCCTCCACTTT	CASSSGSVSPLHF
TRBJ1-5	TRBV6-1	-	-	TGTGCCAGCAGCTACAGGGAGGGGCAGCCCCAGCATTTT	CASSYREGQPQHF
TRBJ1-4	TRBV7-2	-	TRBD1	TGTGCCAGCAGCTACGGACAGGGCCCCAATGAAAAACTGTTTTTT	CASSYGQGPNEKLFF
TRBJ2-7	TRBV2	-	-	TGTGCCAGCAGTGCAGGACAGGTCGGGGGCGAGCAGTACTTC	CASSAGQVGGEQYF
TRBJ1-5	TRBV6-4	-	-	TGTGCCAGCAGTGACGAAGAAGGTCTAACCCAGCATTTT	CASSDEEGLTQHF
TRBJ2-5	TRBV11-2	-	-	TGTGCCAGCAGCTTAACGGGCGGAGAAGAGACCCAGTACTTC	CASSLTGGEETQYF
TRBJ1-2	TRBV19	-	TRBD1	TGTGCCAGTAGTTCAGGGGGGGTCTATCACTATGGCTACACCTTC	CASSSGGVYHYGYTF
TRBJ2-7	TRBV18	once	-	TGTGCCAGCTCACCACAGCCGCAGGTCTCCTACGAGCAGTACTTC	CASSPQPQVSYEQYF
TRBJ2-6	TRBV6-5	-	-	TGTGCCAGCATTAGCCGGAATGGGGCCAACGTCCTGACTTTC	CASISRNGANVLTF
TRBJ2-7	TRBV9	-	TRBD2	TGTGCCAGCAGCGTAGGCAGTTTTGGGACTAGCGACGAGCAGTACTTC	CASSVGSFGTSDEQYF
TRBJ1-1	TRBV10-3	-	-	TGTGCCATCAGTGTTACGAACACTGAAGCTTTCTTT	CAISVTNTEAFF
TRBJ1-4	TRBV5-4	-	TRBD1	TGTGCCAGCAGCTCCGGGACAGGGGGCTTTTCGGCTAATGAAAAACTGTTTTTT	CASSSGTGGFSANEKLFF
TRBJ1-5	TRBV30	-	TRBD1	TGTGCCTGGAGGCCGGGACAGGGGAATCAGCCCCAGCATTTT	CAWRPGQGNQPQHF
TRBJ2-5	TRBV6-5	-	-	TGTGCCAGCAGTTACTCGAAGGGCAGGATTCAAGAGACCCAGTACTTC	CASSYSKGRIQETQYF
TRBJ1-1	TRBV7-2	-	-	TGTGCCAGCAGCTCTCCTGAAGCTTTCTTT	CASSSPEAFF
TRBJ1-2	TRBV10-3	-	TRBD1	TGTGCCATCAGCAACCCAGGGGACAGAATCTATGGCTACACCTTC	CAISNPGDRIYGYTF
TRBJ1-1	TRBV30	-	-	TGTGCCTGGAGTGAAGCGGGGAACACTGAAGCTTTCTTT	CAWSEAGNTEAFF
TRBJ2-2	TRBV7-8	once	-	TGTGCCAGCAGCTTGGCGCTAGCTGGCACCGGGGAGCTGTTTTTT	CASSLALAGTGELFF
TRBJ2-7	TRBV5-4	-	TRBD2	TGTGCCAGCAGCTCGGGACTAGCGGGAGAAGCCTACGAGCAGTACTTC	CASSSGLAGEAYEQYF
TRBJ2-5	TRBV6-5	-	-	TGTGCCAGCAGTTATACCCCCCAAATGACCCAGTACTTC	CASSYTPQMTQYF
TRBJ2-3	TRBV12-5	-	-	TGTGCTAGTGGTCTTGGGACGTTGGGGACAGATACGCAGTATTTT	CASGLGTLGTDTQYF
TRBJ1-1	TRBV7-2	-	-	TGTGCCAGCAGCTTAGCCCCTGAAGGGGCCGTGGCTTTCTTT	CASSLAPEGAVAFF
TRBJ2-3	TRBV27	-	TRBD2	TGTGCCAGCACTCTCAGGGCGGGAGGGAATGCCCGAATCGGCACAGATACGCAGTATTTT	CASTLRAGGNARIGTDTQYF
TRBJ1-1	TRBV7-2	-	-	TGTGCCAGCAGCTTAGGGCCCCGCGGAGCGATGAACACTGAAGCTTTCTTT	CASSLGPRGAMNTEAFF
TRBJ1-5	TRBV28	-	-	TGTGCCAGCAGTTTAACGAGGTATCAGCCCCAGCATTTT	CASSLTRYQPQHF
TRBJ1-4	TRBV5-1	-	-	TGCGCCAGCAGTACCTGGGTCGGTGAAAAACTGTTTTTT	CASSTWVGEKLFF
TRBJ2-1	TRBV7-3	-	TRBD1	TGTGCCAGCAGCTTAAAACAGGGGGCCAACAATGAGCAGTTCTTC	CASSLKQGANNEQFF
TRBJ2-1	TRBV10-3	-	-	TGTGCCATCAGTGAGGGCGGACAAATAATCTACAATGAGCAGTTCTTC	CAISEGGQIIYNEQFF
TRBJ1-2	TRBV6-6	-	-	TGTGCCAGCAGTAACCGGGACTCCGGGGGGAACTATGGCTACACCTTC	CASSNRDSGGNYGYTF
TRBJ2-5	TRBV7-9	once	TRBD1	TGTGCCAGCAGCTTAGCGCTCGGGACAGGGAGAAAAGAGACCCAGTACTTC	CASSLALGTGRKETQYF
TRBJ1-4	TRBV18	-	-	TGTGCCAGCTCACCGGGGGTTAGGGGTGAAAAACTGTTTTTT	CASSPGVRGEKLFF
TRBJ1-6	TRBV9	-	-	TGTGCCAGCAGCTCCGACGGGAGGGAAACGGCTAATTCACCCCTCCACTTT	CASSSDGRETANSPLHF
TRBJ2-7	TRBV13	-	-	TGTGCCAGCAGCTTAGCCCTGGGGACGGTGAGCTCCTACGAGCAGTACTTC	CASSLALGTVSSYEQYF
TRBJ2-1	TRBV15	-	TRBD2	TGTGCCACCAGCAGAGATGGAACTAGCGGGACCTACAATGAGCAGTTCTTC	CATSRDGTSGTYNEQFF
TRBJ1-1	TRBV5-4	-	-	TGTGCCAGCAGCCAGGGCGTGGACACTGAAGCTTTCTTT	CASSQGVDTEAFF
TRBJ2-3	TRBV11-2	-	TRBD1	TGTGCCAGCAGCCGACAGGGGGGGGCGGTTACAGATACGCAGTATTTT	CASSRQGGAVTDTQYF
TRBJ2-3	TRBV9	-	-	TGTGCCAGCAGTCAGCGGGTTGATAGCACAGATACGCAGTATTTT	CASSQRVDSTDTQYF